This T cell receptor (beta chain) was recorded in a study of blood T cell repertoires in COVID-19. The data were produced by immunoSEQ multiplex PCR, yet TCRdb's version contains in-frame clones alone and is incomplete. The sample contains tens of thousands of clones, roughly 90% of which appear only once. V was trimmed by 4 bases and J by 7 bases, leaving 14 bases between them. The CDR3 covers 15 residues. Germline lookup yields CDR1 LGHNA and CDR2 YSLEER. This TCR derives from a woman aged 45-59 years with acute or convalescent COVID-19. V is TRBV4-3 and J is TRBJ2-6, with a tentative D call TRBD1 (5 bases). The sample was peripheral blood. The CDR3 coding sequence is TGCGCCAGCAGCCCTGTGGGGCCACCAGCCAACGTCCTGACTTTC. It specifies CASSPVGPPANVLTF.